This T cell receptor (beta chain) was recovered during a study of T cell changes during pregnancy in multiple sclerosis. The data were produced by immunoSEQ multiplex PCR, yet TCRdb's version contains in-frame clones alone and is incomplete. The data contain about 75,000 clones, around 92% of them singletons. With 8 bases removed from V and 0 bases from J, the gap between germline ends came to 17 bases. The CDR3 totals 15 residues. The germline V gene encodes CDR1 MNHNY and CDR2 SVGAGI (reference sequence). V and J are TRBV6-6 and TRBJ2-7, with D possibly being TRBD1 (6 bases). The source is a female donor in good health, enrolled as a control in a pregnancy study. The material sequenced was peripheral blood, taken in the first trimester of pregnancy. This CDR3 reads CASRPNRAFSYEQYF. CDR3 nucleotides: TGTGCCAGCCGGCCGAACAGGGCCTTCTCCTACGAGCAGTACTTC.